These T cell receptor beta chains were read from a single sample in a study of control samples from healthy donors and cancer patients. Profiling relied on immunoSEQ multiplex PCR, and the TCRdb table lists in-frame clones only, not all of them. The table shows 130,000 to 150,000 clones, with 93% occurring only once. The material sequenced was blood. Source of these receptors: a man aged 18 to 29 in good health. Each CDR3 is given with its conserved first and last residue. A D gene is named only where the DNA matches it firmly. Clone size is shown for a subset of rows, as once, few, many or a class of expanded clone.

>TRBV7-2|-|TRBD2|TRBJ2-7
TGTGCCAGCAGCCACCCGGGACTAGCGGGAAAGGTAACCTACGAGCAGTACTTC
CASSHPGLAGKVTYEQYF
>TRBV7-9|-|-|TRBJ1-1
TGTGCCAGCAGCCAGGTGGGGGTCGGTGAAGCTTTCTTT
CASSQVGVGEAFF
>TRBV18|-|TRBD1|TRBJ1-6
TGTGCCAGCTCACCGGGGCAGGGGGATAATTCACCCCTCCACTTT
CASSPGQGDNSPLHF
>TRBV5-3|-|-|TRBJ1-5
TGTGCCAGAAGCTTGAGGGTAGGTATAGGGCCTAATCAGCCCCAGCATTTT
CARSLRVGIGPNQPQHF
>TRBV9|-|-|TRBJ1-3
TGTGCCAGCAGCGCGGACGGCTACTCTGGAAACACCATATATTTT
CASSADGYSGNTIYF
>TRBV7-9|-|-|TRBJ2-5
TGTGCCAGCAGATACATCGAAGAGACCCAGTACTTC
CASRYIEETQYF
>TRBV28|-|-|TRBJ1-4
TGTGCCAGCAGTAAGGCGTTAGGGGCTAATGAAAAACTGTTTTTT
CASSKALGANEKLFF
>TRBV27|-|-|TRBJ1-1
TGTGCCAGCAGTCGGACGGGGCTGGGAGGCACTGAAGCTTTCTTT
CASSRTGLGGTEAFF
>TRBV7-6|-|-|TRBJ2-1
TGTGCCAGCAGCTTAGAAAAAGAGCAGTTCTTC
CASSLEKEQFF
>TRBV6-5|-|-|TRBJ2-3
TGTGCCAGCAGGGGTAGCCTAACAGATACGCAGTATTTT
CASRGSLTDTQYF
>TRBV15|-|TRBD1|TRBJ1-2
TGTGCCATTAAACAGGGGGTCGGAGGAAATGGCTACACCTTC
CAIKQGVGGNGYTF
>TRBV27|-|TRBD1|TRBJ2-7
TGTGCCAGCAGTCCCCCTAGGGGGCCTCGCGAGCAGTACTTC
CASSPPRGPREQYF
>TRBV11-3|medium-sized|-|TRBJ1-5
TGTGCCAGCAGCTTATACGGCCAAATCAATCAGCCCCAGCATTTT
CASSLYGQINQPQHF
>TRBV7-2|-|TRBD2|TRBJ2-7
TGTGCCAGCAGCTTAGAGTATGGGCGAGCGGGGGGCTACGAGCAGTACTTC
CASSLEYGRAGGYEQYF
>TRBV30|-|-|TRBJ1-2
TGTGCCTGGACCGCCCTAGGACTGTTGAACTATGGCTACACCTTC
CAWTALGLLNYGYTF
>TRBV9|-|-|TRBJ2-2
TGTGCCAGCAGCCCCCGACCCGAAACCGGGGAGCTGTTTTTT
CASSPRPETGELFF
>TRBV27|-|TRBD1|TRBJ2-2
TGTGCCAGCAGTTGGGGACAGACCCTAGACACCGGGGAGCTGTTTTTT
CASSWGQTLDTGELFF